A selection of T cell receptor beta chains follows, all from one sample in a study of cytomegalovirus exposure and HLA in healthy donors. The assay was immunoSEQ multiplex PCR, and TCRdb's table has in-frame clones only and misses some. The sample has some 120,000 clones; 80% are singletons. Sequencing used PBMCs. These receptors were obtained from a man aged 30-40 years in good health and CMV-seronegative. Both conserved end residues are part of each CDR3. Fields, in order: D gene, V gene, J gene, clone size, CDR3 DNA, CDR3 protein. D genes are given only for firm matches. Only part of the rows carry a size: once, few, many, or a class if the clone is expanded.

.	TRBV6-5	TRBJ2-7	.	TGTGCCAGCAGTTACGGTTCCCGAGGGGGTGACGAGCAGTACTTC	CASSYGSRGGDEQYF
TRBD1	TRBV28	TRBJ1-2	.	TGTGCCAGCAGTTTGCAGGGGGCGTTCTATGGCTACACCTTC	CASSLQGAFYGYTF
.	TRBV5-6	TRBJ1-2	.	TGTGCCAGCAGCAAACACCCGATATTGAACTATGGCTACACCTTC	CASSKHPILNYGYTF
TRBD2	TRBV7-2	TRBJ2-5	.	TGTGCCAGTTGTCTCGTCCCTAGCGGCCAAGAGACCCAGTACTTC	CASCLVPSGQETQYF
.	TRBV2	TRBJ2-6	.	TGTGCCAGCAGTCGGACCGGGACTGATTCCGGGGCCAACGTCCTGACTTTC	CASSRTGTDSGANVLTF
.	TRBV15	TRBJ2-3	few	TGTGCCACCAGCAGAGCCCAATCTCAGTCCACAGATACGCAGTATTTT	CATSRAQSQSTDTQYF
.	TRBV5-1	TRBJ2-1	.	TGCGCCAGCAGCTTATCAGGATCCAACAATGAGCAGTTCTTC	CASSLSGSNNEQFF
TRBD2	TRBV10-3	TRBJ2-1	.	TGTGCCATCAGGGCGGGGTTAGCGGGGAGCGAGCAGTTCTTC	CAIRAGLAGSEQFF
.	TRBV2	TRBJ2-7	.	TGTGCCAGCATTGGCCCGGGGGCCTACGAGCAGTACTTC	CASIGPGAYEQYF
TRBD2	TRBV28	TRBJ2-1	.	TGTGCCAGCAGACCGGGACTAGCGGGAGGGCCCCCCTTTTTCTTC	CASRPGLAGGPPFFF
.	TRBV6-5	TRBJ1-6	.	TGTGCCAGCACATCCGGGGGGGAACTCCACTTT	CASTSGGELHF
TRBD1	TRBV27	TRBJ2-1	.	TGTGCCAGCAGTTGGCGGGTTAATGGACAGGGTAGCAATGAGCAGTTCTTC	CASSWRVNGQGSNEQFF
TRBD1	TRBV7-9	TRBJ1-1	.	TGTGCCAGCAGCTTCGACGGACAGGTTCGAAACACTGAAGCTTTCTTT	CASSFDGQVRNTEAFF
TRBD2	TRBV7-8	TRBJ2-5	once	TGTGCCAGCAGCTCGGGACTAGCGGGGGTAAAGACCCAGTACTTC	CASSSGLAGVKTQYF
.	TRBV20-1	TRBJ1-1	.	TGCAGTGCCCCGAGGAGCACTGAAGCTTTCTTT	CSAPRSTEAFF
.	TRBV6-1	TRBJ2-7	.	TGTGCCAGCAGTGAAGGAGGGCGAGGAGAGCAGTACTTC	CASSEGGRGEQYF
.	TRBV2	TRBJ2-5	.	TGTGCCAGCAGTCCGCGAGGGACTCTTAAAGAGACCCAGTACTTC	CASSPRGTLKETQYF
TRBD1	TRBV7-6	TRBJ2-1	.	TGTGCCAGCAGCTTAGTCCCTACAGGGGAAGCTTACAATGAGCAGTTCTTC	CASSLVPTGEAYNEQFF
.	TRBV5-6	TRBJ2-3	few	TGTGCCAGCAGCTTAAGGGGGATCACTAATACGCAGTATTTT	CASSLRGITNTQYF
.	TRBV19	TRBJ1-4	.	TGTGCCAGTAGTCGACCAGACACTGGTAATGAAAAACTGTTTTTT	CASSRPDTGNEKLFF
TRBD2	TRBV5-6	TRBJ2-7	.	TGTGCCAGCAGCTCGCGACTAGCGGGAGAGGTCGAGCAGTACTTC	CASSSRLAGEVEQYF
.	TRBV4-2	TRBJ1-6	.	TGTGCCAGCAGCCAAGGGACACAGGGTGTTAAATCACCCCTCCACTTT	CASSQGTQGVKSPLHF
TRBD1	TRBV9	TRBJ1-5	.	TGTGCCAGCAGCGGGGACAGTCATCAGCCCCAGCATTTT	CASSGDSHQPQHF
TRBD1	TRBV2	TRBJ1-4	.	TGTGCCAGCAGGGACAGGGCTGAAAAACTGTTTTTT	CASRDRAEKLFF
TRBD2	TRBV9	TRBJ2-5	.	TGTGCCAGCAGCGTATCGGCCGGGGGGGCAGAGACCCAGTACTTC	CASSVSAGGAETQYF
TRBD1	TRBV7-9	TRBJ2-1	once	TGTGCCATTCGACAGGGGGTGAATGAGCAGTTCTTC	CAIRQGVNEQFF
TRBD2	TRBV4-1	TRBJ2-3	few	TGCGCCAGCAGCCAGCTATTAGCGGGGAACACAGATACGCAGTATTTT	CASSQLLAGNTDTQYF
TRBD1	TRBV6-5	TRBJ1-5	.	TGTGCCAGCAGTAAGACAGGGGGACAGCCCCAGCATTTT	CASSKTGGQPQHF
.	TRBV5-6	TRBJ2-5	.	TGTGCCAGCAGTGTGGAGATGAGCGAGACCCAGTACTTC	CASSVEMSETQYF
.	TRBV7-9	TRBJ1-1	.	TGTGCCAGCAGCCCCGCGGCGGGAACGGGGGACACTGAAGCTTTCTTT	CASSPAAGTGDTEAFF
.	TRBV7-2	TRBJ1-3	.	TGTGCCAGCAGCTTGGGGAGGGGAAACACCATATATTTT	CASSLGRGNTIYF
.	TRBV5-1	TRBJ1-6	.	TGCGCCAGCAGCTTCGCAGGGGACCCCTATAATTCACCCCTCCACTTT	CASSFAGDPYNSPLHF
TRBD1	TRBV7-9	TRBJ2-7	once	TGTGCCAGCAGCACACCCTTCACCGGGACAGATTCCTACGAGCAGTACTTC	CASSTPFTGTDSYEQYF
.	TRBV27	TRBJ1-1	.	TGTGCCAGCAGGATTGAACAGGGAGGGAGCACTGAAGCTTTCTTT	CASRIEQGGSTEAFF
TRBD1	TRBV7-9	TRBJ2-2	.	TGTGCCAGCAGCTCGAACAGGGGAGCCGGGGAGCTGTTTTTT	CASSSNRGAGELFF